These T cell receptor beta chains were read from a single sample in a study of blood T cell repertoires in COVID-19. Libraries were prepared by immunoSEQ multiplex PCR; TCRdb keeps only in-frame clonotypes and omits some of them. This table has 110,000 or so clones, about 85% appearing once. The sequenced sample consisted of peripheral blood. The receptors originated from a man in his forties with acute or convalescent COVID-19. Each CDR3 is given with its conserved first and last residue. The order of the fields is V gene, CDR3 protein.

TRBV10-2	CASSPSSGVYEQYF
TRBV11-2	CASSPTGQGNYGYTF
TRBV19	CASSTPPTGKNIQYF
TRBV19	CASSIGTGVLWFF
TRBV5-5	CASSPSPGQGLTYEQYF
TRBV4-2	CASSQDDPGTGSQPQHF
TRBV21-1	CASSKGRGLADTGELFF
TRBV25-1	CASLGTSGGNEQFF
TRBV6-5	CASSNSGAGTDTQYF
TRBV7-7	CASSPGFQNTGELFF
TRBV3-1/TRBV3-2	CASPEMRREQYF
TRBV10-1	CASPRTGPYEQYF
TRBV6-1	CASSEVRGLGGYTF
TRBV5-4	CASSLKPSGVGELFF
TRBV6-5	CASSYYGTGFTDTQYF
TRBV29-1	CSAPRLGSGIDYGYTF
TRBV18	CASSPLGPGGPGDTQYF
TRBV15	CATSRDRDRGDQPQHF
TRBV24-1	CATSDAGGFHF
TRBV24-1	CATSDFGGTIQETQYF
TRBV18	CASSPGEVYGYTF